This entry concerns a single TCR beta chain. The record originates from a study of T cell changes during pregnancy in multiple sclerosis. From germline, CDR1 is MNHNS and CDR2 SASEGT. J gave up 4 bases and V 1 base, and 3 bases lay outside the gene matches. The CDR3 totals 15 residues. Assay: immunoSEQ multiplex PCR; the TCRdb copy retains only in-frame clones and omits some. Seen here are roughly 23,000 clones, under 95% observed once, and the top ten hold around 0.67%. The chain combines TRBV6-1 with TRBJ2-7, with 11 bases identical to TRBD1. The sequence came from a female donor in good health, enrolled as a control in a pregnancy study. Sequences were derived from CD4+ T cells from peripheral blood mononuclear cells, sampled in the third trimester of pregnancy. CDR3 sequence (DNA): TGTGCCAGCAGTGAAGAGGACAGGGGGCCTTACGAGCAGTACTTC. Its protein product is CASSEEDRGPYEQYF.